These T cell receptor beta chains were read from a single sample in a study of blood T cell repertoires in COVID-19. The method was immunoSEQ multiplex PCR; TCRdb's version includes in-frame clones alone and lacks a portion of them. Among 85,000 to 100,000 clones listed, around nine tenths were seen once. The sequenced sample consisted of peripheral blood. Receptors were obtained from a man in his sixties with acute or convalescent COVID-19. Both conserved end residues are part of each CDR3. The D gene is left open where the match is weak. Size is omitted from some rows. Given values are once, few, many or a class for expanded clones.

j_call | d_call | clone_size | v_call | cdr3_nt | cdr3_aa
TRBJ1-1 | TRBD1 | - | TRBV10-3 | TGTGCCATCACTAGGGACAGGGATGGCGCAGCTTTCTTT | CAITRDRDGAAFF
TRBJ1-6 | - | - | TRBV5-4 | TGTGCCAGCAGCCCATTCGGTGGGGGGGGGAGAAATTCACCCCTCCACTTT | CASSPFGGGGRNSPLHF
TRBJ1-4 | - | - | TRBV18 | TGTGCCAGCTCTCGGTCGGCTCAGGGAGGAGAAAAACTGTTTTTT | CASSRSAQGGEKLFF
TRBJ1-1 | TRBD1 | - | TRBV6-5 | TGTGCCAGCAGTTCTCAAGGGGGCCCCACTGAAGCTTTCTTT | CASSSQGGPTEAFF
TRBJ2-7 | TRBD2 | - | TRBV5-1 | TGCGCCAGCAGCTTGGTACCGGGAGGGAACTCCTACGAGCAGTACTTC | CASSLVPGGNSYEQYF
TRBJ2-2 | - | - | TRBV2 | TGTGCCAGCAGTGAAGTAGGAGGGCTGGCCGGGGAGCTGTTTTTT | CASSEVGGLAGELFF
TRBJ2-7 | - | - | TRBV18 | TGTGCCAGCTCACCGAATCGAGACTGGCGAGAGCAGTACTTC | CASSPNRDWREQYF
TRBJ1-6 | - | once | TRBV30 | TGTGCCTGGGGAGTCGGCTCCTATAATTCACCCCTCCACTTT | CAWGVGSYNSPLHF
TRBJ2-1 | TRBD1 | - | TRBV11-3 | TGTGCCAGCAGCTCCGGTACAGGGGGTGGCTCCTACAATGAGCAGTTCTTC | CASSSGTGGGSYNEQFF
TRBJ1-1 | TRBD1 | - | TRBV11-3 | TGTGCCAGCAGCCTACAGGGGACTGAAGCTTTCTTT | CASSLQGTEAFF
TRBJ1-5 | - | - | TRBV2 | TGTGCCAGCAGTGATAATTCAGGGATGCAGCCCCAGCATTTT | CASSDNSGMQPQHF
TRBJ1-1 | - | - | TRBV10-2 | TGCGCCAGCAGGACCGGGACAACCAACACTGAAGCTTTCTTT | CASRTGTTNTEAFF
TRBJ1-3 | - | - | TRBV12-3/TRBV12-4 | TGTGCCAGCCGGAGGAGCTCTGGAAACACCATATATTTT | CASRRSSGNTIYF
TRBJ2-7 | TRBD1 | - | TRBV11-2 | TGTGCCAGCAGCCGAGGACAGGGGGCCTACGAGCAGTACTTC | CASSRGQGAYEQYF
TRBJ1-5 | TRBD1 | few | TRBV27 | TGTGCCAGCAGTCAAGACAGGGGTAATTATCAGCCCCAGCATTTT | CASSQDRGNYQPQHF
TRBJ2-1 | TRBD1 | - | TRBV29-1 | TGCAGCGTTGAATTTTGGACAGGGAAAACCTACAATGAGCAGTTCTTC | CSVEFWTGKTYNEQFF
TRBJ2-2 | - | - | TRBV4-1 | TGCGCCAGCAGCCAAGATACAGGCTCCGCGAACACCGGGGAGCTGTTTTTT | CASSQDTGSANTGELFF
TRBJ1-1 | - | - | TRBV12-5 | TGTGCTAGTGGTTCGGACGGGGACACTGAAGCTTTCTTT | CASGSDGDTEAFF
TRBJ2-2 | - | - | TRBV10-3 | TGTGCCATCAGGAATATTACAGGGAACACCGGGGAGCTGTTTTTT | CAIRNITGNTGELFF
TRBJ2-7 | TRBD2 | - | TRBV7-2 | TGTGCCAGCAGCTTAGTTCGGGGGGTCTACGAGCAGTACTTC | CASSLVRGVYEQYF
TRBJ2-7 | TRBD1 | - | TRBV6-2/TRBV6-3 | TGTGCCAGCAGTTACGACAGGGGGCCCTCCTACGAGCAGTACTTC | CASSYDRGPSYEQYF
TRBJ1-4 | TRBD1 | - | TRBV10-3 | TGTGCCATCAGTGTAGACAGGGGGCAAGGTGAAAAACTGTTTTTT | CAISVDRGQGEKLFF
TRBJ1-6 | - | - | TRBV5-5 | TGTGCCAGCAGCTTGGAGGACATAAATAATTCACCCCTCCACTTT | CASSLEDINNSPLHF
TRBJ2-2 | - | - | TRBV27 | TGTGCCAGCAGTGTGACATTCACCGGGGAGCTGTTTTTT | CASSVTFTGELFF
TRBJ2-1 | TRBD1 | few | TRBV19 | TGTGCCAGTAGTATAATGACAGGGGCGAGGAATGAGCAGTTCTTC | CASSIMTGARNEQFF
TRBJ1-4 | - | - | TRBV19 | TGTGCCAGTAGTATCGCCATACTGGATGAAAAACTGTTTTTT | CASSIAILDEKLFF
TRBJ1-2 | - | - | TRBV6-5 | TGTGCCAGCACGGACATCAGGGGCTACACCTTC | CASTDIRGYTF
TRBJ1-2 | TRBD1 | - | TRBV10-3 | TGTGCCATCAGTGAGCAAGGACAGGTCTGGGGCTACACCTTC | CAISEQGQVWGYTF
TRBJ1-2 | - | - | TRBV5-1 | TGCGCCAGCAGCGAAGGGACTCCTATCTATGGCTACACCTTC | CASSEGTPIYGYTF
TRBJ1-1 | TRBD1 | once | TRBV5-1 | TGCGCCAGCAGCTTGACGAGCAGGGGGCTCACTGAAGCTTTCTTT | CASSLTSRGLTEAFF
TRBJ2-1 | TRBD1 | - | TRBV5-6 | TGTGCCAGCAGAGTGACAGGGGGCGCCTACAATGAGCAGTTCTTC | CASRVTGGAYNEQFF
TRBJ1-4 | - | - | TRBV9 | TGTGCCAGCAGCGTATTGGGAACAGGGAAACTGTTTTTT | CASSVLGTGKLFF
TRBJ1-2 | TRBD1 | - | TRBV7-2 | TGTGCCAGCAGCTTAAGCGCGGACAGGAGTGGCTACACCTTC | CASSLSADRSGYTF
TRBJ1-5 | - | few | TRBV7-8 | TGTGCCAGCAGCTTAGATTGGGGCCAGCCCCAGCATTTT | CASSLDWGQPQHF
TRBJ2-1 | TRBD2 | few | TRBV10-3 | TGTGCCATCAGTGAGTCAACTAGCGGGTACTACAATGAGCAGTTCTTC | CAISESTSGYYNEQFF
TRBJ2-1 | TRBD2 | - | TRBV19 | TGTGCCAGTAGTATAGTTGCGGGGGGAAGAAATGAGCAGTTCTTC | CASSIVAGGRNEQFF
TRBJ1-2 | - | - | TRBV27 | TGTGCCAGCAGTTTACAGGGAACCCATGGCTACACCTTC | CASSLQGTHGYTF
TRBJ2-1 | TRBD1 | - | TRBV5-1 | TGCGCCAGCAGGGGTGGACAGGGGGAGTCCTACAATGAGCAGTTCTTC | CASRGGQGESYNEQFF
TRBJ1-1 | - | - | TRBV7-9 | TGTGCCAGCCTCGCGGGGGGAACTGAAGTTTTCTTT | CASLAGGTEVFF
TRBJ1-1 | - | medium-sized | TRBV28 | TGTGCCAGCAACAATCAGGGGAACACTGAAGCTTTCTTT | CASNNQGNTEAFF
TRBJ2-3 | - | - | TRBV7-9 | TGTGCCAGCAGCTTTTCAGCGCTCACAGATACGCAGTATTTT | CASSFSALTDTQYF
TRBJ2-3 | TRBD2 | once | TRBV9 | TGTGCCAGCAGCGTGCGGGGGAGCACAGATACGCAGTATTTT | CASSVRGSTDTQYF
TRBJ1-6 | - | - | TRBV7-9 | TGTGCCAGCAGCCGTGTGGGGGGCTCCTATAATTCACCCCTCCACTTT | CASSRVGGSYNSPLHF
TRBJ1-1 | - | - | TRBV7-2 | TGTGCCAGCAGCTTAAAGACAGGACCCATGAACACTGAAGCTTTCTTT | CASSLKTGPMNTEAFF
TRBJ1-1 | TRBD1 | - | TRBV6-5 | TGTGCCAGCAGTAACCGACAGGGGGTTGAAGCTTTCTTT | CASSNRQGVEAFF
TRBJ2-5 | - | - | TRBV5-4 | TGTGCCAGCAGCCGGCAATCTATAGCGCGAGAGACCCAGTACTTC | CASSRQSIARETQYF
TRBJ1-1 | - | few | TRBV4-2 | TGTGCCAGCAGCCAAGACAGGCGCTCCACTGAAGCTTTCTTT | CASSQDRRSTEAFF
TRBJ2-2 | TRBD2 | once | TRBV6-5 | TGTGCCAGCAGTTTGAGTAGCGGGAGTAGTAACGGGGAGCTGTTTTTT | CASSLSSGSSNGELFF
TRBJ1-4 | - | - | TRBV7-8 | TGTGCCAGCAGCTTAGAACAGTATGGTAATGAAAAACTGTTTTTT | CASSLEQYGNEKLFF
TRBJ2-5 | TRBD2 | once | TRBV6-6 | TGTGCCAGCAGTTACTCTACTAGCGGACGAGAGACCCAGTACTTC | CASSYSTSGRETQYF
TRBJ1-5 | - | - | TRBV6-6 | TGTGCCAGCAGCTCCGGGGGGTCAGGTCAGCCCCAGCATTTT | CASSSGGSGQPQHF
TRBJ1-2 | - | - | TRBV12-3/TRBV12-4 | TGTGCCAGCAGTTTATCTACCGGCTACACCTTC | CASSLSTGYTF
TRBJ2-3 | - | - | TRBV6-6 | TGTGCCAGCAGCTCCTTAGCCTTGGCGCAGTATTTT | CASSSLALAQYF
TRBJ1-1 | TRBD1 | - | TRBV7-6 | TGTGCCAGCAGCTTGGACAGGGGGAAGACTGAAGCTTTCTTT | CASSLDRGKTEAFF
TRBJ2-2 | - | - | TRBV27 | TGTGCCAGCAGTGCTAGTAGGACCGGGGAGCTGTTTTTT | CASSASRTGELFF
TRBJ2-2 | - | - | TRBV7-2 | TGTGCCAGCAGCTTACGCGATTTCGCGAACACCGGGGAGCTGTTTTTT | CASSLRDFANTGELFF
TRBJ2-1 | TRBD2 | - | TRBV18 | TGTGCCAGCTCACCGATGGGACTAGCGGGAGGAGATGGTGAGCAGTTCTTC | CASSPMGLAGGDGEQFF
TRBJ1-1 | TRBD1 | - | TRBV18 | TGTGCCAGCTCACGCCAAAGACAGGGGTCGAACACTGAAGCTTTCTTT | CASSRQRQGSNTEAFF
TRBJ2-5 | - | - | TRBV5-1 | TGCGCCAGCCGCGCCGTGTCGCGAGAGACCCAGTACTTC | CASRAVSRETQYF
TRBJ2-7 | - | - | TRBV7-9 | TGTGCCAGCAGCTTAGCGATTGGGCAGGGTGGCGAGCAGTACTTC | CASSLAIGQGGEQYF